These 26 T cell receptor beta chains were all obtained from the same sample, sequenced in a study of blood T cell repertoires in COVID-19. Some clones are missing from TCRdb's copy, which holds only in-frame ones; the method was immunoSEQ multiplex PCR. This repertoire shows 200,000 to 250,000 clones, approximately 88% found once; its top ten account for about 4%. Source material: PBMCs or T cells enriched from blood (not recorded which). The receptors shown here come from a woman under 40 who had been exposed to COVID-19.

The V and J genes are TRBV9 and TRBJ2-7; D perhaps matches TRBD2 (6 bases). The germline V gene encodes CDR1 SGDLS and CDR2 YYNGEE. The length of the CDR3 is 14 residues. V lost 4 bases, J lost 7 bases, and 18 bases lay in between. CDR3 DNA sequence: TGTGCCAGCAGCCCCGGGGGATACTTGGGGGAGCAGTACTTC. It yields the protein CASSPGGYLGEQYF.

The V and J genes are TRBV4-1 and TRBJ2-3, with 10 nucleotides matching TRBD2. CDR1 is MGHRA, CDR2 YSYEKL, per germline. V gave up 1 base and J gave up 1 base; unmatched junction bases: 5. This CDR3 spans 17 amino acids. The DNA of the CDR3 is TGCGCCAGCAGCCAAGCATGGACTAGCGGTCGCACAGATACGCAGTATTTT. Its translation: CASSQAWTSGRTDTQYF.

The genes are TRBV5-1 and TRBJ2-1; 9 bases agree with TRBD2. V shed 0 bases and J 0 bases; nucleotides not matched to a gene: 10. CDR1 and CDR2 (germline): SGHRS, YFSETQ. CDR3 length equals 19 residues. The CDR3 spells CASSLGLAEVTSSYNEQFF. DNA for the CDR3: TGCGCCAGCAGCTTGGGACTAGCGGAAGTTACCAGCTCCTACAATGAGCAGTTCTTC.

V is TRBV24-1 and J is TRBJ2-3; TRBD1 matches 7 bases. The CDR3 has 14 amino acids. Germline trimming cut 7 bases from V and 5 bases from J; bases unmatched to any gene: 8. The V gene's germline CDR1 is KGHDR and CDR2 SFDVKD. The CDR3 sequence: CATRPTGDEDTQYF. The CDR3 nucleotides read TGTGCCACCAGGCCTACAGGGGATGAAGATACGCAGTATTTT.

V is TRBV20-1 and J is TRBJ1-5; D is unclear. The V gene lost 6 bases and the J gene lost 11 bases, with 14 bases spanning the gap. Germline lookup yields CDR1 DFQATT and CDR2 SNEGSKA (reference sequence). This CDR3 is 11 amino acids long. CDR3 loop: CSALRAEAQHF. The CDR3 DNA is TGCAGTGCCCTCCGTGCTGAGGCCCAGCATTTT.

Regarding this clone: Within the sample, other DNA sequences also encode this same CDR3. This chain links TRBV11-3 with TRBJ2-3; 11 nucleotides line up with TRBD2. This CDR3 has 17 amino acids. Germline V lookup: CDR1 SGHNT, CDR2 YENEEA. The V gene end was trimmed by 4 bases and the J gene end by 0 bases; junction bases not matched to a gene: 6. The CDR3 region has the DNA TGTGCCAGCAGCTCCGGGACTAGCGGATCTAGCACAGATACGCAGTATTTT. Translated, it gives CASSSGTSGSSTDTQYF.

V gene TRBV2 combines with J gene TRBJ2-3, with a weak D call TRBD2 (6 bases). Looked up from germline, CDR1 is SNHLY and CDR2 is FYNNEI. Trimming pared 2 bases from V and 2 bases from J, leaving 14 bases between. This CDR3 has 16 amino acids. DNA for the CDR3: TGTGCCAGCAGTGAAAGTGTCGGACTACACACAGATACGCAGTATTTT. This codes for CASSESVGLHTDTQYF.

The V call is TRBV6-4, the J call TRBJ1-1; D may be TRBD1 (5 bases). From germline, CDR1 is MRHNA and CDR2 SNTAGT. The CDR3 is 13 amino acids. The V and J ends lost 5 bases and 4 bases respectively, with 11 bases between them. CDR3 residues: CASSFREGTEAFF. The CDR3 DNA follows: TGTGCCAGCAGTTTCAGGGAAGGCACTGAAGCTTTCTTT.

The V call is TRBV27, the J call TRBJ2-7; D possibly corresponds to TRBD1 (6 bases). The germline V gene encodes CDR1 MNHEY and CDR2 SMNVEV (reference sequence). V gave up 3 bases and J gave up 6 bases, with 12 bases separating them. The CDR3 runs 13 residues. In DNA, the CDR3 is TGTGCCAGCAGTTTCAGGGGACCCGCCGAGCAGTACTTC. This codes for CASSFRGPAEQYF.

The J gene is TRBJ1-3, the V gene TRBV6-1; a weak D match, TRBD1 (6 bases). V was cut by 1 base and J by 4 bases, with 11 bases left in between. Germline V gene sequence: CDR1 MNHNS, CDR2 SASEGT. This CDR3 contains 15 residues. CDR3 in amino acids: CASSEEGGQGNTIYF. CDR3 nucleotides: TGTGCCAGCAGTGAAGAAGGCGGACAGGGAAACACCATATATTTT.

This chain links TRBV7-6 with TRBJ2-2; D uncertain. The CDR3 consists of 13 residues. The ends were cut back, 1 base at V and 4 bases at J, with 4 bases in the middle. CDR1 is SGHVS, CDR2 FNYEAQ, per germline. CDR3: CASSLESTGELFF. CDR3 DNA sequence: TGTGCCAGCAGCTTAGAGAGCACCGGGGAGCTGTTTTTT.

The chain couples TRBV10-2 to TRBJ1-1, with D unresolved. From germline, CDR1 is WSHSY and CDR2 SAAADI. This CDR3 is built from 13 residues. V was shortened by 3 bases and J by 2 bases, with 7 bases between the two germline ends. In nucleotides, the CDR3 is TGCGCCAGCAGTGAAAGTGGCAACACTGAAGCTTTCTTT. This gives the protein CASSESGNTEAFF.

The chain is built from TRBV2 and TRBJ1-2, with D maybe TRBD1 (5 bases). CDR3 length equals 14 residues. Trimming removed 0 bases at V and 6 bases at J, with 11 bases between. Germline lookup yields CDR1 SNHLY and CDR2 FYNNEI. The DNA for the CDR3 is TGTGCCAGCAGTGAAGCCCGGCCAGGGAATGGCTACACCTTC. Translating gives CASSEARPGNGYTF.

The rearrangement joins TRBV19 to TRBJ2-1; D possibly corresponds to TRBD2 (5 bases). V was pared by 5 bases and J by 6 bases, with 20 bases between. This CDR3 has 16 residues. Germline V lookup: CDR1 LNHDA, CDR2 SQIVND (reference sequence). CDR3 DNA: TGTGCCAGTAGTGCGACACTAGGTCCCCCCTCCAATGAGCAGTTCTTC. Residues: CASSATLGPPSNEQFF.

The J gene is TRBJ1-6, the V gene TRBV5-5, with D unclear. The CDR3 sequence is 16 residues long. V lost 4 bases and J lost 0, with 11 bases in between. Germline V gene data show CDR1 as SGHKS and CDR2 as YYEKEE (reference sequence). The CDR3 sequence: CASSLQPSSYNSPLHF. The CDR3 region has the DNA TGTGCCAGCAGCCTTCAGCCTAGCTCCTATAATTCACCCCTCCACTTT.

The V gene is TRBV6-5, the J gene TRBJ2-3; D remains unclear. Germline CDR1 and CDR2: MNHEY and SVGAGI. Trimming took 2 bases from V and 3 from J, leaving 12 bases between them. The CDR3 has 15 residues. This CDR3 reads CASSYTLERTDTQYF. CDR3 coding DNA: TGTGCCAGCAGTTACACTCTAGAAAGGACAGATACGCAGTATTTT.

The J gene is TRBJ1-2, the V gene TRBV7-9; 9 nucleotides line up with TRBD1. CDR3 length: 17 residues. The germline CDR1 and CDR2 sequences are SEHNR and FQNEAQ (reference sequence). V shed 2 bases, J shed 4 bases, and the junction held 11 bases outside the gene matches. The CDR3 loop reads CASSLYAGQGQGYGYTF. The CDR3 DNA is TGTGCCAGCAGCTTATATGCGGGACAGGGTCAAGGCTATGGCTACACCTTC.

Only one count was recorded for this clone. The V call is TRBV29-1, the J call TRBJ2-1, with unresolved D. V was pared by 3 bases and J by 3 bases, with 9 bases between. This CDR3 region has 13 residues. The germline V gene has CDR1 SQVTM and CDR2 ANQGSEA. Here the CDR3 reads CSVEMADYNEQFF. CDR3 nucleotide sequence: TGCAGCGTTGAGATGGCGGACTACAATGAGCAGTTCTTC.

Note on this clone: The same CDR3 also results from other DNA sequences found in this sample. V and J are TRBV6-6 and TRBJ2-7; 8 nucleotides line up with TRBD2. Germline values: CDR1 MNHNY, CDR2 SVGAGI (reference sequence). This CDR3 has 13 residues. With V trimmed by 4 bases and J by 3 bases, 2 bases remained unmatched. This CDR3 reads CASSSSGSYEQYF. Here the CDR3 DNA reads TGTGCCAGCAGTTCCAGCGGGAGCTACGAGCAGTACTTC.

CDR3 nucleotide sequence: TGCGCCAGCAGCTTGGAGGGACAGAGCTATGGCTACACCTTC. As protein: CASSLEGQSYGYTF. V is TRBV5-1 and J is TRBJ1-2, with 7 bases that match TRBD1. Germline V gene sequence: CDR1 SGHRS, CDR2 YFSETQ. V was clipped by 0 bases and J by 4 bases; unmatched bases: 3. The CDR3 covers 14 residues.

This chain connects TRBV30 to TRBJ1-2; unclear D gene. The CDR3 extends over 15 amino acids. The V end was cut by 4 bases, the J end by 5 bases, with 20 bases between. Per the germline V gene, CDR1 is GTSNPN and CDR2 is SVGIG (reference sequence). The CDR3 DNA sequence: TGTGCCTGGACCTCAGCGAAGACTACCCCGTATGGCTACACCTTC. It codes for CAWTSAKTTPYGYTF.

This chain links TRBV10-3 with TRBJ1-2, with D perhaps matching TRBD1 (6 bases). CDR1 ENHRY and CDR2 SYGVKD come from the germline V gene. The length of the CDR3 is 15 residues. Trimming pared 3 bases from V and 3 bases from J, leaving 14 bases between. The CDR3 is CAISEPGVIYYGYTF. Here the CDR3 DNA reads TGTGCCATCAGTGAACCAGGGGTAATTTACTATGGCTACACCTTC.

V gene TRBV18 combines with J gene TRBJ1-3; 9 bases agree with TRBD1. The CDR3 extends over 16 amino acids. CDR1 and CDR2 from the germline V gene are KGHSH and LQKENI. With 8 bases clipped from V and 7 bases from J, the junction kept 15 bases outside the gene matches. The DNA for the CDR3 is TGTGCCAGCACCGAACAGGGGGCCGGAATACGGAACACCATATATTTT. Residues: CASTEQGAGIRNTIYF.

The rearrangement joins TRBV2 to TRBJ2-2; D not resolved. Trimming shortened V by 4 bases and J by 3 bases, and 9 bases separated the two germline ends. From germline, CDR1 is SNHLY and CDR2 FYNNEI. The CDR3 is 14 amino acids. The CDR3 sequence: CASSGETHTGELFF. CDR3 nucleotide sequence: TGTGCCAGCAGTGGAGAAACGCACACCGGGGAGCTGTTTTTT.

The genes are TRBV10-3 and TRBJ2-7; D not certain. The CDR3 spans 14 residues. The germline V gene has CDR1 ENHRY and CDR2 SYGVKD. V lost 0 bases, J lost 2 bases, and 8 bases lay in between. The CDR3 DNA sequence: TGTGCCATCAGTGAGTCTGAGCCCCCCTACGAGCAGTACTTC. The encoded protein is CAISESEPPYEQYF.

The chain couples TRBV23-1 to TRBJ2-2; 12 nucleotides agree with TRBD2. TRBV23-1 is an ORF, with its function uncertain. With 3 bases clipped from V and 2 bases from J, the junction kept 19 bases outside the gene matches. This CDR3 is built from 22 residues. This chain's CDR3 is CASSHSKTKLAGGRGNTGELFF. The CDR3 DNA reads TGCGCCAGCAGTCACTCCAAAACCAAACTAGCGGGAGGTCGGGGCAACACCGGGGAGCTGTTTTTT.